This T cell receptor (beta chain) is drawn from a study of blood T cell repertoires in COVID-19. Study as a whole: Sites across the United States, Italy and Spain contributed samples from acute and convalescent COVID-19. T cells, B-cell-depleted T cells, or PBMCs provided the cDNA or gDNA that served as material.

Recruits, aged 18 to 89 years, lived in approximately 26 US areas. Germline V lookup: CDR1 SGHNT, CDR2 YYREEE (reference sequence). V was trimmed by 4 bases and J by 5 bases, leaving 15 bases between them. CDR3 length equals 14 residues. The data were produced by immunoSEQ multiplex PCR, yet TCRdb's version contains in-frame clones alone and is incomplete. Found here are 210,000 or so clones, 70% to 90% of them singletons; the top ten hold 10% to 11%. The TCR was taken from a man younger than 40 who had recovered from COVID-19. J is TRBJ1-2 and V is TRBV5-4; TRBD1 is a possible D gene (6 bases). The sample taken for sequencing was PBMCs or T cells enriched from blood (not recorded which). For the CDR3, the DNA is TGTGCCAGCAGCACAGGGACCGACCGATATGGCTACACCTTC. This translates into CASSTGTDRYGYTF.